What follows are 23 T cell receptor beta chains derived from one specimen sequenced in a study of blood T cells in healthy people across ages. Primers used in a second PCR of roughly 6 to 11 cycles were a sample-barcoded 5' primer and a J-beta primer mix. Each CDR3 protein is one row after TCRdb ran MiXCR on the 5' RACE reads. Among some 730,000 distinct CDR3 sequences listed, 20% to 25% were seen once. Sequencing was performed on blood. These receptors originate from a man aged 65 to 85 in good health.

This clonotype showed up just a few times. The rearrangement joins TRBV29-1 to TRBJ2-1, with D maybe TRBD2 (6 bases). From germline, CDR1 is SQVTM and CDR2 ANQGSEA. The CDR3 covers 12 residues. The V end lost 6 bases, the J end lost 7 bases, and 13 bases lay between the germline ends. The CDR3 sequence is CSVGGSGNEQFF. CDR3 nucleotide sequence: TGCAGCGTCGGGGGATCCGGGAATGAGCAGTTCTTC.

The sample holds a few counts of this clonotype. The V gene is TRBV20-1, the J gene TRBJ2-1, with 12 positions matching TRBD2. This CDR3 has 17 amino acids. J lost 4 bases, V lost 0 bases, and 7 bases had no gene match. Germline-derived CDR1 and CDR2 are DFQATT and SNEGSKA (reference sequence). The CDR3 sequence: CSARDQGGLAGYNEQFF. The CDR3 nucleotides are TGCAGTGCTAGAGATCAGGGAGGACTAGCGGGATACAATGAGCAGTTCTTC.

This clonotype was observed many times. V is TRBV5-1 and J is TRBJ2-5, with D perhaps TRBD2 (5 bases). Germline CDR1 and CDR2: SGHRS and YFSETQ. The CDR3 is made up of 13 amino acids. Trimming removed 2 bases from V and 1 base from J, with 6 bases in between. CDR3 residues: CASSFSGQETQYF. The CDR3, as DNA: TGCGCCAGCAGCTTCAGCGGCCAAGAGACCCAGTACTTC.

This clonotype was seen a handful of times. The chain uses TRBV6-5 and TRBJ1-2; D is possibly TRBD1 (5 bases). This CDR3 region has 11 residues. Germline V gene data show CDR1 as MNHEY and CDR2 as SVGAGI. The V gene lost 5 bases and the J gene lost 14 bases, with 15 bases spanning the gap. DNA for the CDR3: TGTGCCAGCAGTGCGGGACGAACTTGGACCTTC. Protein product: CASSAGRTWTF.

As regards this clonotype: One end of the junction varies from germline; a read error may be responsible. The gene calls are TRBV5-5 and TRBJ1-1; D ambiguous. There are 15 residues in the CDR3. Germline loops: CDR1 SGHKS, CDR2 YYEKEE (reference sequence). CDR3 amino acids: CASGLVPEMNTEAFF. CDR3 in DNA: TGTGCCAGCGGCTTGGTACCTGAGATGAACACTGAAGCTTTCTTT. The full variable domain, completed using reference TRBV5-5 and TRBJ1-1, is DAGVTQSPTHLIKTRGQQVTLRCSPISGHKSVSWYQQVLGQGPQFIFQYYEKEERGRGNFPDRFSARQFPNYSSELNVNALLLGDSALYLCASGLVPEMNTEAFFGQGTRLTVV.

The CDR3 loop reads CASSVGTGGMILAKNIQYF. CDR3 bases: TGTGCCAGCAGTGTAGGGACAGGGGGAATGATATTAGCCAAAAACATTCAGTACTTC. The rearrangement uses TRBV6-1 and TRBJ2-4; 11 nucleotides agree with TRBD1. From germline, CDR1 is MNHNS and CDR2 SASEGT. The CDR3 runs 19 residues. Trimming took 4 bases from V and 0 from J; bases not matched to a gene: 11.

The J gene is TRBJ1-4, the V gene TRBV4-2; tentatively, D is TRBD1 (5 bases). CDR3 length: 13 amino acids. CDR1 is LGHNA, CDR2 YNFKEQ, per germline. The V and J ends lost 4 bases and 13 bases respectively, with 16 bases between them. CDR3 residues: CASSPPGNNLLFF. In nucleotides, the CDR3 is TGTGCCAGCAGCCCCCCAGGGAACAACCTACTGTTTTTT.

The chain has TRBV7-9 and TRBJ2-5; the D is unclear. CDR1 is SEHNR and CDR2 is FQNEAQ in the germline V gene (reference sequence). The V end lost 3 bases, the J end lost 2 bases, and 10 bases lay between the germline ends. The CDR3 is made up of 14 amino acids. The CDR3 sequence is CASSFLTTQETQYF. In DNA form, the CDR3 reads TGTGCCAGCAGCTTTCTGACAACTCAAGAGACCCAGTACTTC. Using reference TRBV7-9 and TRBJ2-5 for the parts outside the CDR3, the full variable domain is DTGVSQNPRHKITKRGQNVTFRCDPISEHNRLYWYRQTLGQGPEFLTYFQNEAQLEKSRLLSDRFSAERPKGSFSTLEIQRTEQGDSAMYLCASSFLTTQETQYFGPGTRLLVL.

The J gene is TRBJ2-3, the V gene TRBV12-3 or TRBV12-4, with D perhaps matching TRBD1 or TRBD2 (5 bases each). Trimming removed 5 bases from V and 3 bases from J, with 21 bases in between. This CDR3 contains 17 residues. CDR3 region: CASSGSGTAPGTDTQYF. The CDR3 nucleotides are TGTGCCAGCAGTGGGTCGGGGACGGCCCCAGGGACAGATACGCAGTATTTT.

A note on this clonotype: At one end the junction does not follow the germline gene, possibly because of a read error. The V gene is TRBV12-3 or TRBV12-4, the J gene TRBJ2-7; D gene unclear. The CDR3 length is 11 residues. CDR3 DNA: TGTGCCAGCAGTTTGACGAGGAGTGTGGTCTTC. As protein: CASSLTRSVVF.

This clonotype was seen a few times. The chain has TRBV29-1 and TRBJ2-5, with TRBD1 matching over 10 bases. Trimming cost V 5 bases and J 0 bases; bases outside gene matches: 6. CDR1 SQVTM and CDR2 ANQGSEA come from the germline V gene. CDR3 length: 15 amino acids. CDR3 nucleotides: TGCAGCGTTCCGGGACAGGGGTCGTACCAAGAGACCCAGTACTTC. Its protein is CSVPGQGSYQETQYF.

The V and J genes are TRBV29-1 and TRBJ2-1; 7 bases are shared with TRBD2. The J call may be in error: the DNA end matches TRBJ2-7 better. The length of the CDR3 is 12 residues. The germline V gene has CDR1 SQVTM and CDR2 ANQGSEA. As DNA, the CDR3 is TGCAGCGTTGACACTAGCGCCTACGAGCAGTACTTC. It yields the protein CSVDTSAYEQYF.

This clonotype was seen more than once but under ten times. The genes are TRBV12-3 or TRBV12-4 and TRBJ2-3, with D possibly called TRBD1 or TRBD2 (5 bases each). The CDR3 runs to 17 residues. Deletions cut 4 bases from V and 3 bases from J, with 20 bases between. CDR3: CASSSPRGGERTDTQYF. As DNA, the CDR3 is TGTGCCAGCAGTTCTCCCCGTGGGGGAGAGAGGACAGATACGCAGTATTTT.

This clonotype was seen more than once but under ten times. As DNA, the CDR3 is TGTGCCAGCAGACTGGACACTCACTACGAGCAGTACGTC. As protein: CASRLDTHYEQYV. The chain couples TRBV6-2 or TRBV6-3 to TRBJ2-7; possibly TRBD1 for D (5 bases). The V end lost 6 bases, the J end lost 3 bases, and 12 bases lay between the germline ends. CDR3 length: 13 residues. Germline CDR1 is MNHEY and CDR2 is SVGEGT.

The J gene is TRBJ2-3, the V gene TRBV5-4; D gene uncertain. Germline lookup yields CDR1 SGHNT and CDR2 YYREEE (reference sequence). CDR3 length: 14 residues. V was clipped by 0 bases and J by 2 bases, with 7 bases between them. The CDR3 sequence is CASSLGWNTDTQYF. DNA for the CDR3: TGTGCCAGCAGCTTGGGTTGGAACACAGATACGCAGTATTTT.

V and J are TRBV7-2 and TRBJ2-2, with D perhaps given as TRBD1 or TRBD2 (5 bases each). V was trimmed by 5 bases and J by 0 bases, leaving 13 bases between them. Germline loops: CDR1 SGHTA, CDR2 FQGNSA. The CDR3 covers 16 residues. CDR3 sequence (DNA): TGTGCCAGCAGCGCCCCGGGACGGGCGAACACCGGGGAGCTGTTTTTT. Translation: CASSAPGRANTGELFF.

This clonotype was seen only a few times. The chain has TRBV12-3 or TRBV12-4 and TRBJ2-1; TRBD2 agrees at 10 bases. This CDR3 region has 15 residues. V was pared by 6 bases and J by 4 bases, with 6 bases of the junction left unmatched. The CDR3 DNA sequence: TGTGCCAGCAGAACGGGACTAGCGCCATACAATGAGCAGTTCTTC. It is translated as CASRTGLAPYNEQFF.

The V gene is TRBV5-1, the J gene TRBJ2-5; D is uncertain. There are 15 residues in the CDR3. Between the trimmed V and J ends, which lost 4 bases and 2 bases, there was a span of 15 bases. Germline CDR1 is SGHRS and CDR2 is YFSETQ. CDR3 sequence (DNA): TGCGCCAGCAGCACAGCCCCGCTTTTACAAGAGACCCAGTACTTC. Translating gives CASSTAPLLQETQYF.

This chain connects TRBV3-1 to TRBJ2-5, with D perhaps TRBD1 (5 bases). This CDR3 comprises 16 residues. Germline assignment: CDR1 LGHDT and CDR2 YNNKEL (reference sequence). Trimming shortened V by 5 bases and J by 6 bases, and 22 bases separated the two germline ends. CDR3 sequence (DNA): TGTGCCAGCAGCGCTATCCAAACAGGAGTGAAAAAGACCCAGTACTTC. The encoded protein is CASSAIQTGVKKTQYF.

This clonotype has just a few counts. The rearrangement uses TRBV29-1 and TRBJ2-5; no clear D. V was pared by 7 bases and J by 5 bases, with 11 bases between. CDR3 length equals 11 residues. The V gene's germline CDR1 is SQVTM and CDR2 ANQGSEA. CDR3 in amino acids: CSGSWWETQYF. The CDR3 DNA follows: TGCAGCGGTTCTTGGTGGGAGACCCAGTACTTC. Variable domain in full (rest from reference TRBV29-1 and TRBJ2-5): SAVISQKPSRDICQRGTSLTIQCQVDSQVTMMFWYRQQPGQSLTLIATANQGSEATYESGFVIDKFPISRPNLTFSTLTVSNMSPEDSSIYLCSGSWWETQYFGPGTRLLVL.

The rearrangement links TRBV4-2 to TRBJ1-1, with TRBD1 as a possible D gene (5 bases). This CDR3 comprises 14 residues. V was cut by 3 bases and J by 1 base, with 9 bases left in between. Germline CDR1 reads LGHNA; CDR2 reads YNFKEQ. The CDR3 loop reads CASSHTDKNTEAFF. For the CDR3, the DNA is TGTGCCAGCAGCCACACGGACAAGAACACTGAAGCTTTCTTT.

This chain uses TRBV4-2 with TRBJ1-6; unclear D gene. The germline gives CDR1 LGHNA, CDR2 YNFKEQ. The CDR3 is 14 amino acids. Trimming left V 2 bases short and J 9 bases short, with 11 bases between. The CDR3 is CASSQRTSRSPLHF. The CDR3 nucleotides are TGTGCCAGCAGCCAACGGACGTCTCGTTCACCCCTCCACTTT.

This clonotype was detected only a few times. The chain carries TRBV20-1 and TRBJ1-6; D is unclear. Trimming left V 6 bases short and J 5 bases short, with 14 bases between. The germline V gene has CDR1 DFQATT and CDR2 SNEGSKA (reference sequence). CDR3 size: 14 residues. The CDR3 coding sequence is TGCAGTGCCATCCAAAGGGCCGATAATTCACCCCTCCACTTT. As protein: CSAIQRADNSPLHF.